Each of the 20 T cell receptor beta chains below was sequenced from the same sample in a study of T cells after yellow fever vaccination. TCRdb re-derived calls from the 5' RACE reads in MiXCR, one entry per CDR3 protein. The sample has 100,000 to 150,000 distinct CDR3 sequences; 12% to 15% are singletons. Source: CD8+ T cells sorted from PBMCs, taken 5 days after the yellow fever booster vaccination. The receptors stem from a man between 18 and 29 years old who received the YFV17D yellow fever vaccine.

The V and J genes are TRBV2 and TRBJ2-7; D is perhaps TRBD1 (6 bases). The V and J ends lost 8 bases and 5 bases respectively, with 10 bases between them. CDR3 size: 11 residues. Germline lookup yields CDR1 SNHLY and CDR2 FYNNEI. The CDR3: CASVQGHEQYF. The CDR3 DNA reads as TGTGCCAGCGTACAGGGCCACGAGCAGTACTTC.

The chain couples TRBV15 to TRBJ1-3, with 7 bases lining up with TRBD1. Germline assignment: CDR1 LNHNV and CDR2 YYDKDF (reference sequence). The CDR3 has 16 residues. The J segment lost 4 bases and the V segment lost 5 bases, leaving 11 bases of the junction unmatched. The CDR3 reads CATSVGNRGVGNTIYF. The CDR3 DNA follows: TGTGCCACCAGCGTCGGGAACAGGGGTGTAGGAAACACCATATATTTT.

This clonotype turned up a few times. This chain joins TRBV9 and TRBJ2-6; 8 bases are shared with TRBD1. CDR3 size: 19 residues. V shed 1 base, J shed 0 bases, and the junction held 9 bases outside the gene matches. Germline CDR1 and CDR2: SGDLS and YYNGEE. Written as DNA, the CDR3 is TGTGCCAGCAGCGTAAGGACAGGGCGGACCAGCTCTGGGGCCAACGTCCTGACTTTC. Translated: CASSVRTGRTSSGANVLTF.

This clonotype was counted only a few times. The chain carries TRBV4-3 and TRBJ2-7, with a weak D call TRBD2 (7 bases). This CDR3 comprises 15 residues. Germline loops: CDR1 LGHNA, CDR2 YSLEER. The V and J ends lost 0 bases and 6 bases respectively, with 15 bases between them. CDR3 sequence: CASSQEGGAGFEQYF. CDR3 nucleotides: TGCGCCAGCAGCCAAGAAGGGGGAGCGGGGTTCGAGCAGTACTTC.

CDR3 sequence reads: CASSGRLAGGTDTQYF. In DNA, the CDR3 is TGTGCCAGCAGTGGGAGACTAGCGGGCGGCACAGATACGCAGTATTTT. This chain links TRBV4-2 with TRBJ2-3; 10 nucleotides match TRBD2. The V and J ends lost 6 bases and 1 base, in that order; junction bases with no gene match: 7. Germline CDR1 and CDR2: LGHNA and YNFKEQ. The CDR3 is 16 amino acids.

This sequence joins TRBV3-1 and TRBJ2-3, with D unresolved. The CDR3 is 12 residues long. V lost 6 bases and J lost 5, with 9 bases in between. Germline CDR1 is LGHDT and CDR2 is YNNKEL (reference sequence). CDR3 nucleotides: TGTGCCAGCAGATCCTTCGGAGATACGCAGTATTTT. Translated: CASRSFGDTQYF.

The chain couples TRBV7-8 to TRBJ2-1; 8 bases map to TRBD1. V shed 1 base and J 9 bases; nucleotides not matched to a gene: 5. CDR3 length: 14 residues. Germline-derived CDR1 and CDR2 are SGHVS and FQNEAQ. The CDR3 region has the DNA TGTGCCAGCAGCTTAGTTGACAGGGGTTTTGAGCAGTTCTTC. This sequence encodes CASSLVDRGFEQFF.

This clonotype turned up a few times. This sequence joins TRBV4-1 and TRBJ1-6; D may be TRBD1 (6 bases). This CDR3 is 16 amino acids long. Germline V gene lookup returns CDR1 MGHRA and CDR2 YSYEKL. Deletions cut 3 bases from V and 0 bases from J, with 9 bases between. The CDR3 is CASSQIQGSYNSPLHF. The CDR3 coding sequence is TGCGCCAGCAGCCAGATACAGGGCTCCTATAATTCACCCCTCCACTTT.

This clonotype has a count of ten or more. The chain uses TRBV4-1 and TRBJ2-2, with 11 positions matching TRBD1. V lost 4 bases and J lost 3; bases outside the gene matches: 4. CDR1 MGHRA and CDR2 YSYEKL come from the germline V gene. The CDR3 loop spans 16 amino acids. CDR3 residues: CASSRGQGAYTGELFF. CDR3 nucleotide sequence: TGCGCCAGCAGCCGAGGACAGGGGGCATACACCGGGGAGCTGTTTTTT.

This clonotype has a handful of counts. The chain recombines TRBV4-3 with TRBJ2-7, with D perhaps given as TRBD1 or TRBD2 (5 bases each). The V and J ends lost 0 bases and 1 base respectively, with 10 bases between them. Germline V CDR1 and CDR2: LGHNA, YSLEER. This CDR3 has 15 amino acids. CDR3 amino acids: CASSQDRGDSYEQYV. The CDR3 region has the DNA TGCGCCAGCAGCCAAGATAGAGGGGATTCCTACGAGCAGTACGTC.

The chain couples TRBV6-4 to TRBJ2-2; 12 bases agree with TRBD2. The J segment lost 5 bases and the V segment lost 8 bases, leaving 9 bases of the junction unmatched. The germline V gene has CDR1 MRHNA and CDR2 SNTAGT. The CDR3 contains 16 residues. CDR3 nucleotide sequence: TGTGCCAGCCGCGCTAGCGGGGGGGCCGCGACCGGGGAGCTGTTTTTT. This translates into CASRASGGAATGELFF.

V gene TRBV7-8 combines with J gene TRBJ2-5, with 8 nucleotides matching TRBD2. Germline values: CDR1 SGHVS, CDR2 FQNEAQ. Unmatched junction bases numbered 6, after V lost 4 bases and J lost 2 bases. This CDR3 is 15 amino acids long. The CDR3 here is CASSSLAVLQETQYF. For the CDR3, the DNA is TGTGCCAGCAGCTCACTAGCGGTTCTACAAGAGACCCAGTACTTC.

This clonotype has only a few counts. For the CDR3, the DNA is TGTGCCAGCAGTTTAGAAGTAGCGGGATGGGATACGCAGTATTTT. Its translation: CASSLEVAGWDTQYF. This rearrangement joins TRBV12-3 or TRBV12-4 to TRBJ2-3; 8 bases are a match to TRBD2. Unmatched junction bases numbered 6, after V lost 1 base and J lost 6 bases. CDR3 length equals 15 residues.

This clonotype was counted a few times. The chain carries TRBV16 and TRBJ2-7; 9 nucleotides align to TRBD1. J gave up 2 bases and V 0 bases, and 2 bases lay outside the gene matches. The CDR3 loop spans 15 amino acids. Germline V gene sequence: CDR1 KGHSY, CDR2 FQNENV. DNA for the CDR3: TGTGCCAGCAGCCAATCCGGGACAGGGACCTACGAGCAGTACGTC. Residues: CASSQSGTGTYEQYV.

The V and J genes are TRBV6-5 and TRBJ2-3; D possibly corresponds to TRBD1 (5 bases). This CDR3 comprises 13 residues. Germline CDR1 is MNHEY and CDR2 is SVGAGI. The V gene lost 4 bases and the J gene lost 2 bases, with 7 bases spanning the gap. CDR3 nucleotide sequence: TGTGCCAGCAGTTCAGGGCCCACAGATACGCAGTATTTT. Its protein product is CASSSGPTDTQYF.

The J gene is TRBJ2-3, the V gene TRBV6-6; 7 nucleotides match TRBD1. The CDR3 covers 14 residues. Germline-derived CDR1 and CDR2 are MNHNY and SVGAGI (reference sequence). With V trimmed by 9 bases and J by 2 bases, 8 bases remained unmatched. CDR3 sequence (DNA): TGTGCCAGTCGACAGGGATTCATCACAGATACGCAGTATTTT. Amino acids: CASRQGFITDTQYF.

This clonotype was seen a handful of times. Here the CDR3 DNA reads TGTGCCACCAGCAGGATAGGGGAACAGGCGCCCTATGGCTACACCTTC. This encodes CATSRIGEQAPYGYTF. The chain recombines TRBV15 with TRBJ1-2; a possible D gene is TRBD1 (5 bases). Germline V gene data show CDR1 as LNHNV and CDR2 as YYDKDF (reference sequence). The V gene lost 3 bases and the J gene lost 4 bases, with 18 bases spanning the gap. CDR3 length: 16 residues. The full variable domain, its missing parts supplied by reference TRBV15 and TRBJ1-2, is DAMVIQNPRYQVTQFGKPVTLSCSQTLNHNVMYWYQQKSSQAPKLLFHYYDKDFNNEADTPDNFQSRRPNTSFCFLDIRSPGLGDTAMYLCATSRIGEQAPYGYTFGSGTRLTVV.

This clonotype was seen a handful of times. V usage is TRBV20-1 and J usage is TRBJ2-5; 8 positions agree with TRBD2. The CDR3 has 16 residues. The germline CDR1 and CDR2 sequences are DFQATT and SNEGSKA (reference sequence). The V segment lost 0 bases and the J segment 4 bases; nucleotides outside the gene matches: 10. The CDR3 spells CSARDPWRGVLETQYF. Written as DNA, the CDR3 is TGCAGTGCTAGAGATCCCTGGCGGGGGGTTTTAGAGACCCAGTACTTC.

This clonotype was counted a few times. This chain links TRBV7-6 with TRBJ2-3; D may be TRBD2 (5 bases). Looked up from germline, CDR1 is SGHVS and CDR2 is FNYEAQ. Trimming pared 5 bases from V and 6 bases from J, leaving 18 bases between. The CDR3 totals 15 residues. CDR3 DNA sequence: TGTGCCAGCAGCACCTATCCTAGCAGAGGGGATACGCAGTATTTT. This gives the protein CASSTYPSRGDTQYF.

This clonotype came up once. The chain recombines TRBV11-3 with TRBJ2-3, with D maybe TRBD2 (6 bases). Germline V gives CDR1 SGHNT, CDR2 YENEEA. The CDR3 is made up of 15 amino acids. The ends were cut back, 5 bases at V and 0 bases at J, with 12 bases in the middle. In nucleotides, the CDR3 is TGTGCCAGCAGCCAGGGACTCCCTAGCACAGATACGCAGTATTTT. This codes for CASSQGLPSTDTQYF.